Here is one TCR beta chain with its context. Its specificity is not known. This specimen comes from a study of OX40 agonist ivuxolimab in advanced cancers. Study outcomes and limitations: Nonresponders, in some cases, also had low normalized T-cell clonal expansion. Not determined was the antigen specificity of the expanded peripheral T cells.

Data came from immunoSEQ multiplex PCR; TCRdb stores just in-frame clones and leaves some out. The sample shows 77,000 or so clones, over 70% of them seen only once. V was clipped by 1 base and J by 5 bases, with 9 bases between them. The CDR3 totals 14 residues. Germline CDR1 is SNHLY and CDR2 is FYNNEI. The source was CD4+ or CD8+ T cells sorted from blood, collected in a trial of the OX40 agonist ivuxolimab. The chain has TRBV2 and TRBJ2-1; perhaps TRBD1 as D (5 bases). This TCR was recovered from an adult with an advanced solid tumor such as melanoma, head and neck, liver or kidney cancer. The CDR3 sequence is CASSEVPGNNEQFF. CDR3 nucleotides: TGTGCCAGCAGTGAAGTCCCAGGGAACAATGAGCAGTTCTTC.